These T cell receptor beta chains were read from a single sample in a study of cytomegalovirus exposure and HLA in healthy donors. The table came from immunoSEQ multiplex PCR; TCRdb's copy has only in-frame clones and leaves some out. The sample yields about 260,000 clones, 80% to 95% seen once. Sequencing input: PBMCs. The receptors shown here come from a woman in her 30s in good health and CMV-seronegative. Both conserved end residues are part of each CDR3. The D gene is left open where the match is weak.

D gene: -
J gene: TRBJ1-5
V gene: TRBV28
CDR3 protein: CASRRAGSLQGSNQPQHF
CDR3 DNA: TGTGCCAGCAGGCGCGCCGGTTCCCTACAAGGAAGCAATCAGCCCCAGCATTTT

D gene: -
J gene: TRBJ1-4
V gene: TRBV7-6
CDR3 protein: CASSLSLGGEKLFF
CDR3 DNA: TGTGCCAGCAGCTTAAGCTTAGGGGGGGAAAAACTGTTTTTT

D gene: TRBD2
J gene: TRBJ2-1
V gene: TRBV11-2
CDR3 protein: CASSLAILAGEQFF
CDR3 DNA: TGTGCCAGCAGCTTAGCCATTCTAGCGGGAGAGCAGTTCTTC

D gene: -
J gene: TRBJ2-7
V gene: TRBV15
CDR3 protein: CATSRPGGGEQYF
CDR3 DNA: TGTGCCACCAGCAGACCTGGTGGGGGCGAGCAGTACTTC

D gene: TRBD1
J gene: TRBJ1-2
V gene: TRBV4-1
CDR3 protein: CASSQDPGQANYGYTF
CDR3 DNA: TGCGCCAGCAGCCAAGATCCGGGACAGGCGAACTATGGCTACACCTTC

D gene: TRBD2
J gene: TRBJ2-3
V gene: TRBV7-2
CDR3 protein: CASSLAPLAGTTDTQYF
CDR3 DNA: TGTGCCAGCAGCTTAGCCCCACTAGCGGGGACCACAGATACGCAGTATTTT

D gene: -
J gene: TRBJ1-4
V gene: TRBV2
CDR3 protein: CASRGRLQGSNEKLFF
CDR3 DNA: TGTGCCAGCAGAGGCAGACTTCAGGGGTCTAATGAAAAACTGTTTTTT

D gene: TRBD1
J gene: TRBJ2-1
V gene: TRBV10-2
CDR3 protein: CASSEWARGQHNEQFF
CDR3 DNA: TGCGCCAGCAGTGAATGGGCCAGGGGGCAACACAATGAGCAGTTCTTC

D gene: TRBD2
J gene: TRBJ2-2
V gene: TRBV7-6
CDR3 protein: CASSLPSGRWSGELFF
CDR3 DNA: TGTGCCAGCAGCTTACCTAGCGGGAGATGGTCCGGGGAGCTGTTTTTT

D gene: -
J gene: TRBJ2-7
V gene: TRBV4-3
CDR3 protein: CASSQGLSSYEQYF
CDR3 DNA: TGCGCCAGCAGCCAAGGGCTAAGCTCCTACGAGCAGTACTTC

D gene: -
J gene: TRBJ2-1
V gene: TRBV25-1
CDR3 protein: CASSEYGSFNNEQFF
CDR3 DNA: TGTGCCAGCAGTGAATACGGGAGTTTCAACAATGAGCAGTTCTTC

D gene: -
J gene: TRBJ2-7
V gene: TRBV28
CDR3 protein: CASSQTAMSSYEQYF
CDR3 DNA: TGTGCCAGCAGCCAAACAGCCATGAGCTCCTACGAGCAGTACTTC

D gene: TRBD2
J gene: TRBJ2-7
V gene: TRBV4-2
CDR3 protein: CASSPRTSGAIYEQYF
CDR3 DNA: TGTGCCAGCAGCCCGAGGACTAGCGGAGCTATCTACGAGCAGTACTTC